The clone carrying this T cell receptor beta chain was recorded at least ten times. Its antigen is still unknown. The junction departs from germline at one end; a sequencing error may be responsible. Amplified TCR beta CDR3 regions derived from RNA transcripts. HTBI primers were employed in a first-round RT-PCR of the TCR CDR3. TCRdb processed the multiplex PCR reads anew with MiXCR; each CDR3 protein has one entry. The sample records about 500,000 distinct CDR3 sequences, more than 15% being singletons. The CDR3 contains 16 residues. Per germline, CDR1 MDHEN and CDR2 SYDVKM. This sample was taken from a study of T cells in Graves' hyperthyroidism and ophthalmopathy. Duration under 3 months, a NOSPECS grade of at least 4, and a Clinical Activity Score of at least 3 characterized the ophthalmopathy patients. The authors took PBMCs from about 9.5 ml fresh peripheral blood. The study, taken as a whole, reports: Model predictions of ophthalmopathy came a median approximately 6.5 months before onset. Expanded thyroid clonotypes (above 0.001) were mostly also found in blood.

The rearrangement uses TRBV28 and TRBJ2-3; 11 positions match TRBD2. The receptor's source is a young woman with Graves' ophthalmopathy. Sequencing was performed on blood. Here the CDR3 reads CTSSLGTSGATDTQYF. In DNA, the CDR3 is TGTACCAGCAGTTTGGGGACTAGCGGCGCCACAGATACGCAGTATTTT.